The clone carrying this T cell receptor (beta chain) came up a few times. The data belong to a study of cytomegalovirus exposure and HLA in healthy donors. The PCR employed 60 Vbeta primers together with 13 Jbeta primers. Sequencing was performed with immunoSEQ multiplex PCR; in TCRdb, only in-frame clones are kept and a portion is missing. The table lists fewer than 80,000 clones, 60% to 80% of them singletons, with around a quarter in the top ten. Germline CDR1 is GTSNPN and CDR2 is SVGIG (reference sequence). The CDR3 contains 15 residues. V lost 0 bases to trimming and J lost 3 bases, with 13 bases between them.

The sample was PBMCs. The source is a woman aged 40 to 49 in good health and CMV-seropositive. The chain has TRBV30 and TRBJ2-3; TRBD2 might be the D (6 bases). The CDR3 is CAWSVRSGPTDTQYF. The CDR3 coding sequence is TGTGCCTGGAGTGTCAGGAGCGGGCCAACAGATACGCAGTATTTT.